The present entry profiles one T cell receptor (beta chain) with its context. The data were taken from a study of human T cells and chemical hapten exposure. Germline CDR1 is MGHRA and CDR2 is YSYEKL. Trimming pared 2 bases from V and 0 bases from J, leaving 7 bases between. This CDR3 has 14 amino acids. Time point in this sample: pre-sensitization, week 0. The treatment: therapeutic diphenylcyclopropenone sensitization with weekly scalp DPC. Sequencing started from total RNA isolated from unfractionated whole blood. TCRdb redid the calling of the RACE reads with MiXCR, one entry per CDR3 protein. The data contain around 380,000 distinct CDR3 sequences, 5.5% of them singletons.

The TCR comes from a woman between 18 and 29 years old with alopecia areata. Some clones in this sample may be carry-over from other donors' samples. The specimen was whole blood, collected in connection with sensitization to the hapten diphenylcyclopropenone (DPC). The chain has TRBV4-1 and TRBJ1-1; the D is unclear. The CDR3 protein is CASSQLRLNTEAFF. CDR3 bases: TGCGCCAGCAGCCAACTGCGGTTGAACACTGAAGCTTTCTTT.